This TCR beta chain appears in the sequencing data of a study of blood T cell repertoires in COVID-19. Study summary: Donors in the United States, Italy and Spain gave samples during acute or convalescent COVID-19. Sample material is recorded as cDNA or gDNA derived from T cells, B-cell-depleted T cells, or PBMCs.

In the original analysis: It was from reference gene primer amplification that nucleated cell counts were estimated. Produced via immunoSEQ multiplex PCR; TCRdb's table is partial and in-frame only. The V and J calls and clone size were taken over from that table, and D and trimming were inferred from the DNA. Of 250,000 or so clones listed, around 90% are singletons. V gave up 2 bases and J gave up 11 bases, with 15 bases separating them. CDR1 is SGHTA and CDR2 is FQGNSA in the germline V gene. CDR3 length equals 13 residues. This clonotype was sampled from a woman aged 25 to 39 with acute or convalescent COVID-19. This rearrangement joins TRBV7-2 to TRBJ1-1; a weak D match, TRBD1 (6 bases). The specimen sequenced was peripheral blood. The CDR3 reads CASSLSTGSSAFF. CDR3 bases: TGTGCCAGCAGCTTAAGTACAGGGTCCTCGGCTTTCTTT.